This TCR beta chain was obtained from a study of metastatic and nonmetastatic thyroid tumors. Study at large: It was across blood and tumor or nodule tissue from malignant and benign thyroid patients that repertoires were compared.

In the study's own analysis: Across clinicopathological groups, CDR3 differences served as the basis for building a distant-metastasis classifier for papillary thyroid cancer. Using MiXCR, TCRdb re-called clones from the PCR reads. The V and J calls and clone size are TCRdb's, not the authors'. The table has approximately 70,000 clones, less than 5% seen once; the top ten hold around 20%. Thyroid surgery was preceded by no treatment in any patient. To note about this clone: A junction boundary mismatches the germline segment, possibly from a read error.

From germline, CDR1 is LNHDA and CDR2 SQIVND (reference sequence). This CDR3 comprises 15 residues. Source material: blood. The V call is TRBV19, the J call TRBJ2-2; no firm D call. This TCR derives from a female donor with papillary thyroid cancer or a benign thyroid nodule (not recorded which). Some clones in this sample may be carry-over from other donors' samples. Here the CDR3 reads CASRRSGVGTGELFF. In DNA form, the CDR3 reads TGCGCCAGTAGGCGGTCCGGAGTGGGCACCGGGGAGCTGTTTTTT.